This T cell receptor (beta chain) was sequenced during a study of T cells after yellow fever vaccination. The sample holds many counts of this clonotype. Its specificity is not known. There are 13 residues in the CDR3. With V trimmed by 5 bases and J by 6 bases, 6 bases remained unmatched. In germline, CDR1 is SNHLY, CDR2 FYNNEI. They built TCR cDNA with 5'RACE template switching, a step that put in a universal primer site and UMIs. TCRdb re-derived calls from the 5' RACE reads in MiXCR, one entry per CDR3 protein. In the table there are about 75,000 distinct CDR3 sequences, around 7.7% of which are singletons. Study-wide points: Any FACS-sorted repertoire could hold abundant clonotypes that contaminate it from the bulk population. The secondary response was weaker but peaked faster, day 5 versus 15. Booster samples showed a return of most primary-vaccination clones (roughly 96% CD4, about 88% CD8).

The origin of this receptor is a man younger than 35 who received the YFV17D yellow fever vaccine. The starting material was CD8+ T cells sorted from PBMCs, obtained more than 8 days after the first yellow fever vaccination. V is TRBV2 and J is TRBJ2-7, with 8 positions matching TRBD2. CDR3 sequence: CASSLGLEVEQYF. The CDR3 DNA reads TGTGCCAGCAGTCTGGGACTAGAGGTCGAGCAGTACTTC.